The 26 T cell receptor beta chains given below trace back to one sample, sequenced in a study of Ad26.COV2.S vaccination and SARS-CoV-2 variants. Produced via immunoSEQ multiplex PCR; TCRdb's table is partial and in-frame only. The repertoire holds some 420,000 clones, with 88% as singletons. Noted treatment: about 20 received Ad26.COV2.S at low or high dose, single or two shots; 5 received placebo; per-sample allocation not given. On day 63 after the first injection, vaccine and placebo recipients gave samples. The sequences come from peripheral blood, collected in a trial of Ad26.COV2.S vaccine versus placebo. The receptors derive from a person between 18 and 65 years old who received the Ad26.COV2.S COVID-19 vaccine or a placebo.

The J gene is TRBJ2-1, the V gene TRBV10-1, with 12 bases fitting TRBD1. Trimming cost V 2 bases and J 8 bases; bases outside gene matches: 10. This CDR3 has 17 amino acids. The germline V gene encodes CDR1 WNHNN and CDR2 SYGVQD (reference sequence). The CDR3, as DNA: TGCGCCAGCAGTGAGAGGGGACAGGGGGCAAGATTCCATGAGCAGTTCTTC. Protein sequence: CASSERGQGARFHEQFF.

The chain carries TRBV27 and TRBJ1-1, with D unresolved. The V gene lost 3 bases and the J gene lost 2 bases, with 7 bases spanning the gap. The CDR3 is 13 residues long. CDR1 is MNHEY and CDR2 is SMNVEV in the germline V gene (reference sequence). CDR3 protein: CASSLWFNTEAFF. CDR3 nucleotide sequence: TGTGCCAGCAGTTTGTGGTTTAACACTGAAGCTTTCTTT.

This clone has just one count. The rearrangement links TRBV24-1 to TRBJ2-3, with TRBD2 matching over 9 bases. The CDR3 loop spans 17 amino acids. Germline V CDR1 and CDR2: KGHDR, SFDVKD. V lost 2 bases to trimming and J lost 3 bases; unmatched junction nucleotides: 8. CDR3 in amino acids: CATSDSRGGIATDTQYF. In nucleotides, the CDR3 is TGTGCCACCAGTGATTCGCGGGGGGGTATTGCTACAGATACGCAGTATTTT.

The rearrangement joins TRBV12-3 or TRBV12-4 to TRBJ2-7, with D unresolved. V was cut by 1 base and J by 3 bases, with 7 bases left in between. The CDR3 spans 13 residues. The CDR3 spells CASSLGTDYEQYF. In DNA form, the CDR3 reads TGTGCCAGCAGTTTAGGAACAGACTACGAGCAGTACTTC.

The chain is built from TRBV7-2 and TRBJ2-7; 11 nucleotides line up with TRBD2. This CDR3 spans 16 amino acids. CDR1 and CDR2 from the germline V gene are SGHTA and FQGNSA. J was trimmed by 0 bases and V by 3 bases; bases with no gene match: 4. CDR3 nucleotide sequence: TGTGCCAGCAGCTTTAGCGGGGGGGCCGCCTCCTACGAGCAGTACTTC. This encodes CASSFSGGAASYEQYF. Combining the CDR3 with reference TRBV7-2 and TRBJ2-7 gives the whole variable domain GAGVSQSPSNKVTEKGKDVELRCDPISGHTALYWYRQSLGQGLEFLIYFQGNSAPDKSGLPSDRFSAERTGGSVSTLTIQRTQQEDSAVYLCASSFSGGAASYEQYFGPGTRLTVT.

The chain employs TRBV4-2 and TRBJ2-7; D possibly corresponds to TRBD1 (6 bases). V was pared by 0 bases and J by 6 bases, with 15 bases between. CDR1 LGHNA and CDR2 YNFKEQ come from the germline V gene. The CDR3 runs 15 residues. CDR3 nucleotide sequence: TGTGCCAGCAGCCAAGATTGGCCCACGGACAGCGAGCAGTACTTC. Residues: CASSQDWPTDSEQYF.

As concerns this clone: Other DNA sequences within the sample encode an identical CDR3. This chain links TRBV5-1 with TRBJ1-2, with a tentative D call TRBD1 (5 bases). The V gene lost 0 bases and the J gene lost 4 bases, with 10 bases spanning the gap. CDR3 length: 14 residues. Per the germline V gene, CDR1 is SGHRS and CDR2 is YFSETQ. The CDR3 here is CASSLEGPSYGYTF. In DNA form, the CDR3 reads TGCGCCAGCAGCTTGGAGGGGCCATCCTATGGCTACACCTTC.

The gene calls are TRBV6-2 or TRBV6-3 and TRBJ2-5; no firm D call. Trimming took 6 bases from V and 7 from J, leaving 21 bases between them. The CDR3 runs to 15 residues. Germline loops: CDR1 MNHEY, CDR2 SVGEGT. CDR3 amino acids: CASSPLSTYEGTQYF. In nucleotides, the CDR3 is TGTGCCAGCAGCCCCCTTAGTACATACGAAGGGACCCAGTACTTC.

This clone was counted only a few times. V and J are TRBV11-2 and TRBJ1-2; no clear D. CDR3 length: 11 residues. Germline lookup yields CDR1 SGHAT and CDR2 FQNNGV. Trimming cost V 2 bases and J 10 bases, with 8 bases left between them. The DNA of the CDR3 is TGTGCCAGCAGCTTATTCGGGGACTACACCTTC. Encoded protein: CASSLFGDYTF.

V usage is TRBV7-3 and J usage is TRBJ1-1; unclear D gene. Per the germline V gene, CDR1 is SGHTA and CDR2 is FQGTGA. The CDR3 is 16 amino acids. Trimming cost V 4 bases and J 1 base, with 16 bases left between them. CDR3 residues: CASSSPDRQTNTEAFF. Written as DNA, the CDR3 is TGTGCCAGCAGCTCCCCGGACCGGCAGACGAACACTGAAGCTTTCTTT.

This rearrangement joins TRBV5-4 to TRBJ2-7; D possibly corresponds to TRBD2 (6 bases). This CDR3 comprises 14 residues. CDR1 and CDR2 (germline): SGHNT, YYREEE (reference sequence). Trimming pared 2 bases from V and 0 bases from J, leaving 9 bases between. The CDR3 loop reads CASSFSGSSYEQYF. In DNA form, the CDR3 reads TGTGCCAGCAGCTTTTCCGGGAGCTCCTACGAGCAGTACTTC.

This clone was detected once. V is TRBV6-4 and J is TRBJ2-3; 12 nucleotides agree with TRBD2. Unmatched junction bases numbered 6, after V lost 4 bases and J lost 4 bases. The CDR3 extends over 16 amino acids. Germline V CDR1 and CDR2: MRHNA, SNTAGT. CDR3 in amino acids: CASSVSTSGGSDTQYF. As DNA, the CDR3 is TGTGCCAGCAGTGTCTCTACTAGCGGGGGGTCAGATACGCAGTATTTT.

The chain couples TRBV27 to TRBJ1-1; D unresolved. Trimming left V 2 bases short and J 3 bases short, with 13 bases between. CDR1 and CDR2 from the germline V gene are MNHEY and SMNVEV (reference sequence). The CDR3 sequence is 15 residues long. The CDR3 protein is CASSLQSGVHTEAFF. Here the CDR3 DNA reads TGTGCCAGCAGTTTACAATCCGGGGTACACACTGAAGCTTTCTTT.

The chain employs TRBV7-2 and TRBJ1-2; the D gene is possibly TRBD1 (6 bases). The CDR3 covers 15 residues. The germline V gene encodes CDR1 SGHTA and CDR2 FQGNSA. The V gene lost 1 base and the J gene lost 4 bases, with 13 bases spanning the gap. CDR3 sequence: CASSLEGGRVYGYTF. The CDR3 DNA is TGTGCCAGCAGCTTAGAGGGGGGCAGAGTCTATGGCTACACCTTC.

The genes are TRBV7-2 and TRBJ2-1, with 8 positions matching TRBD1. Trimming took 1 base from V and 6 from J; bases not matched to a gene: 17. The CDR3 is 19 amino acids. CDR1 SGHTA and CDR2 FQGNSA come from the germline V gene. In DNA form, the CDR3 reads TGTGCCAGCAGCTTAGTCTCTCCGGCGACAGGGGCTGTGTTCAATGAGCAGTTCTTC. It is translated as CASSLVSPATGAVFNEQFF.

This clone has just a few counts. Given a much more abundant clone one base away, this may be a read error. The chain uses TRBV7-2 and TRBJ2-6, with unresolved D. The CDR3 contains 14 residues. Trimming removed 2 bases from V and 2 bases from J, with 4 bases in between. Germline V gene data show CDR1 as SGHTA and CDR2 as FQGNSA. The DNA of the CDR3 is TGTGCCAGCAGCTTACAACCTGGGGCCAACGTCCTGACTTTC. Its translation: CASSLQPGANVLTF. The full variable domain, with the rest looked up from reference TRBV7-2 and TRBJ2-6, is GAGVSQSPSNKVTEKGKDVELRCDPISGHTALYWYRQSLGQGLEFLIYFQGNSAPDKSGLPSDRFSAERTGGSVSTLTIQRTQQEDSAVYLCASSLQPGANVLTFGAGSRLTVL.

A few counts support this clone. The genes are TRBV12-3 or TRBV12-4 and TRBJ1-5; D gene ambiguous. The CDR3 extends over 13 amino acids. Trimming removed 10 bases at V and 5 bases at J, with 15 bases between. The CDR3 region is CAIRYRPDQPQHF. The CDR3 DNA follows: TGTGCCATCCGTTACAGACCCGATCAGCCCCAGCATTTT.

The chain is built from TRBV9 and TRBJ2-5, with D perhaps matching TRBD2 (6 bases). Germline values: CDR1 SGDLS, CDR2 YYNGEE. This CDR3 has 15 amino acids. Between the trimmed V and J ends, which lost 4 bases and 5 bases, there was a span of 18 bases. For the CDR3, the DNA is TGTGCCAGCAGCAGTCCCTTTGGAGGGAGGGAGACCCAGTACTTC. Its translation: CASSSPFGGRETQYF.

This chain connects TRBV7-2 to TRBJ2-2; D perhaps matches TRBD1 (5 bases). CDR1 and CDR2 (germline): SGHTA, FQGNSA. V was trimmed by 5 bases and J by 4 bases, leaving 8 bases between them. The CDR3 has 13 amino acids. The CDR3 DNA reads as TGTGCCAGCAGCGTGACAGCCACCGGGGAGCTGTTTTTT. Residues: CASSVTATGELFF.

This rearrangement joins TRBV11-2 to TRBJ2-7; D remains unclear. Trimming stripped 4 bases from V and 2 bases from J, with 12 bases between. This CDR3 comprises 14 residues. Germline V CDR1 and CDR2: SGHAT, FQNNGV. CDR3 DNA: TGTGCCAGCAGCTCCCTTCGGAATCCCTACGAGCAGTACTTC. Protein: CASSSLRNPYEQYF. The full variable domain, in which reference TRBV11-2 and TRBJ2-7 provide the parts outside the CDR3, is EAGVAQSPRYKIIEKRQSVAFWCNPISGHATLYWYQQILGQGPKLLIQFQNNGVVDDSQLPKDRFSAERLKGVDSTLKIQPAKLEDSAVYLCASSSLRNPYEQYFGPGTRLTVT.

This clone was counted once. The chain uses TRBV6-1 and TRBJ2-7; possible D gene TRBD1, 6 bases. Trimming removed 1 base from V and 4 bases from J, with 17 bases in between. Germline loops: CDR1 MNHNS, CDR2 SASEGT. The CDR3 contains 16 residues. The CDR3, as DNA: TGTGCCAGCAGTGAAGGGTTCGGCAGGGGCGTTTACGAGCAGTACTTC. This sequence encodes CASSEGFGRGVYEQYF.

The CDR3 DNA follows: TGTGCCAGCAGCTTGGACAGGATTAATTCACCCCTCCACTTT. As protein: CASSLDRINSPLHF. The chain links TRBV7-3 to TRBJ1-6; 7 bases line up with TRBD1. The V segment lost 3 bases and the J segment 6 bases; nucleotides outside the gene matches: 2. From germline, CDR1 is SGHTA and CDR2 FQGTGA. CDR3 length: 14 amino acids.

This clone was picked up a small number of times. The J gene is TRBJ1-6, the V gene TRBV11-2; D ambiguous. CDR3 length: 15 residues. The V end lost 4 bases, the J end lost 6 bases, and 13 bases lay between the germline ends. Germline V gene lookup returns CDR1 SGHAT and CDR2 FQNNGV. The CDR3 spells CASSSWRRLNSPLHF. In nucleotides, the CDR3 is TGTGCCAGCAGCTCCTGGCGCAGGCTTAATTCACCCCTCCACTTT.

This chain links TRBV7-8 with TRBJ2-5, with a tentative D call TRBD1 (6 bases). V was trimmed by 3 bases and J by 1 base, leaving 6 bases between them. CDR1 is SGHVS and CDR2 is FQNEAQ in the germline V gene. The CDR3 is 13 residues long. The CDR3 DNA reads TGTGCCAGCAGCTTCAGGGGCCAAGAGACCCAGTACTTC. It is translated as CASSFRGQETQYF.

This rearrangement joins TRBV6-6 to TRBJ2-7; TRBD2 matches at 13 bases. The CDR3 is 14 amino acids. Germline V gives CDR1 MNHNY, CDR2 SVGAGI (reference sequence). The V and J ends lost 5 bases and 9 bases, in that order; junction bases with no gene match: 7. CDR3 in DNA: TGTGCCAGCAGTACCGGGACTAGCGGGGTGGTGCAGTACTTC. Residues: CASSTGTSGVVQYF.

The rearrangement uses TRBV3-1 (or the pseudogene TRBV3-2) and TRBJ1-2; a possible D gene is TRBD1 (5 bases). V was clipped by 2 bases and J by 8 bases, with 15 bases between them. The length of the CDR3 is 14 residues. Looked up from germline, CDR1 is LGHDT and CDR2 is YNNKEL (reference sequence). The CDR3 sequence: CASSQPQGLKGYTF. The CDR3, as DNA: TGTGCCAGCAGCCAACCCCAGGGCTTGAAGGGCTACACCTTC.